Listed below are T cell receptor beta chains from one sample, sequenced in a study of shared T cell receptors in the human thymus. Sequencing was performed with immunoSEQ multiplex PCR; in TCRdb, only in-frame clones are kept and a portion is missing. The sample has hundreds of thousands of clones, approximately 90% seen once. The data also belong to a second study, concerning human thymus T cells.

The sequenced sample consisted of thymocytes. These TCRs come from a boy in the first two years of life with a congenital heart defect. The CDR3 runs from the conserved cysteine through the conserved F or W. A D gene is named only where the DNA matches it firmly. Clone sizes are given selectively: once, few, many, or a class where the clone is expanded.

j_gene | d_gene | v_gene | abundance | CDR3aa | CDR3nt
TRBJ2-2 | TRBD1 | TRBV6-4 | - | CASSKGQGNTGELFF | TGTGCCAGCAGTAAGGGACAGGGGAACACCGGGGAGCTGTTTTTT
TRBJ1-5 | - | TRBV25-1 | - | CASSEGGAGNQPQHF | TGTGCCAGCAGTGAAGGAGGGGCGGGCAATCAGCCCCAGCATTTT
TRBJ2-7 | TRBD1 | TRBV7-9 | - | CASSLAGTGVYEQYF | TGTGCCAGCAGCTTAGCAGGGACAGGGGTCTACGAGCAGTACTTC
TRBJ1-4 | - | TRBV5-6 | once | CASSKHTNEKLFF | TGTGCCAGCAGCAAACACACAAATGAAAAACTGTTTTTT
TRBJ2-7 | TRBD2 | TRBV5-1 | - | CASSLEGEKRDLPYEQYF | TGCGCCAGCAGCTTGGAGGGAGAAAAGCGGGACTTACCCTACGAGCAGTACTTC
TRBJ1-5 | - | TRBV19 | few | CASSIEPGNSNQPQHF | TGTGCCAGTAGTATAGAGCCAGGGAATAGCAATCAGCCCCAGCATTTT
TRBJ2-5 | TRBD2 | TRBV5-4 | - | CASSWGLAGAGETQYF | TGTGCCAGCAGCTGGGGACTAGCGGGAGCGGGAGAGACCCAGTACTTC
TRBJ2-7 | TRBD1 | TRBV14 | few | CASSQGTGTAATYEQYF | TGTGCCAGCAGCCAAGGTACCGGGACAGCAGCCACCTACGAGCAGTACTTC
TRBJ2-7 | - | TRBV19 | - | CASSRSPKTSLLNEQYF | TGTGCCAGTAGTCGCTCCCCTAAGACTAGTCTCCTTAACGAGCAGTACTTC
TRBJ2-3 | - | TRBV7-6 | - | CASSLVSVAESVSTDTQYF | TGTGCCAGCAGCTTAGTATCGGTTGCGGAGTCCGTTAGCACAGATACGCAGTATTTT
TRBJ2-4 | TRBD2 | TRBV13 | - | CASSLGGGEKARAKNIQYF | TGTGCCAGCAGCTTAGGGGGAGGGGAGAAGGCCAGAGCCAAAAACATTCAGTACTTC
TRBJ1-2 | TRBD1 | TRBV28 | - | CASSLKGASYGYTF | TGTGCCAGCAGTTTGAAGGGGGCATCCTATGGCTACACCTTC
TRBJ1-1 | - | TRBV14 | - | CASSQGTAERSTEAFF | TGTGCCAGCAGCCAAGGTACGGCGGAACGAAGCACTGAAGCTTTCTTT
TRBJ2-7 | - | TRBV10-1 | once | CASSETSGYEQYF | TGCGCCAGCAGTGAAACTAGTGGGTACGAGCAGTACTTC